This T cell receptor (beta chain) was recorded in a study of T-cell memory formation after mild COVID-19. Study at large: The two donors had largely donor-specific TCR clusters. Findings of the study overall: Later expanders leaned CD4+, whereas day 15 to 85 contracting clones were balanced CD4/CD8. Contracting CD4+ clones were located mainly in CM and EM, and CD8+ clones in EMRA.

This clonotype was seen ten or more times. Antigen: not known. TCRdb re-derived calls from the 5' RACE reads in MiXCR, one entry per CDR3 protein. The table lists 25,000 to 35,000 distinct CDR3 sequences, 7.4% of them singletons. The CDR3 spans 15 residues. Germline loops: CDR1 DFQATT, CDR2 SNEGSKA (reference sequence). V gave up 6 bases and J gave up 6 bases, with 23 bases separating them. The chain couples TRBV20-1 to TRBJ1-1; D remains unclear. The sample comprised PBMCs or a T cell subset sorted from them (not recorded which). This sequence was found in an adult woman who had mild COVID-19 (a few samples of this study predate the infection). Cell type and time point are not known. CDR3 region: CSAESIFQAGPEAFF. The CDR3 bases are TGCAGTGCCGAATCAATATTTCAGGCGGGCCCTGAAGCTTTCTTT.